The rows below give T cell receptor beta chains drawn from one sample of a study of OX40 agonist ivuxolimab in advanced cancers. Here immunoSEQ multiplex PCR was the method, and the copy in TCRdb shows in-frame clones only, minus some. The sample contains about 89,000 clones, approximately 90% of which appear only once. The sequencing here drew on CD4+ or CD8+ T cells sorted from blood, taken in a trial of the OX40 agonist ivuxolimab. The receptors were gathered from an adult with an advanced solid tumor such as melanoma, head and neck, liver or kidney cancer. Both conserved end residues are part of each CDR3.

TRBV7-9	CASSSQLAGHYNEQFF
TRBV10-3	CAISVGEGTDTQYF
TRBV19	CASSNTVSGANVLTF
TRBV15	CATSRVGQGVGNTIYF
TRBV28	CASSGTPLPEAFF
TRBV28	CASSFRGIYPQTRNQPQHF
TRBV27	CASSLWASGGSDTQYF
TRBV4-3	CASSQEISRPRAF
TRBV18	CASSPSPAGAGNTIYF
TRBV2	CASSEISQDQPQHF
TRBV28	CASSLLSVRSNYGYTF
TRBV6-1	CASSERSGTAYNSPLHF
TRBV5-1	CASSSTATTQETQYF
TRBV7-2	CASSFVQGWGNTIYF
TRBV3-2	CASGPEQYF
TRBV29-1	CSVEEKQQNTGELFF
TRBV6-1	CASRLQGDTEAFF
TRBV5-1	CASSPRQVTDTQYF
TRBV5-1	CASSLTSGGELFF
TRBV19	CASSIEAGSPNYGYTF
TRBV4-2	CASSQPGASNQPQHF
TRBV7-2	CASSDTSGRTDTQYF
TRBV5-3	CARSSGPNVGTQYF